The 20 T cell receptor beta chains below were found in one sample sequenced in a study of blood T cell repertoires in COVID-19. Method: immunoSEQ multiplex PCR; TCRdb's copy keeps in-frame clones and lacks some. The table lists about 170,000 clones, approximately 87% of them singletons. Sequencing used peripheral blood. The receptor set was obtained from a man aged 18 to 29 with active or convalescent COVID-19.

The rearrangement links TRBV29-1 to TRBJ1-2, with D possibly being TRBD1 (5 bases). Trimming took 6 bases from V and 1 from J, leaving 12 bases between them. Germline V gene lookup returns CDR1 SQVTM and CDR2 ANQGSEA. This CDR3 contains 13 residues. The DNA of the CDR3 is TGCAGCGTAGTTAACGGGGGTAACTATGGCTACACCTTC. Translation: CSVVNGGNYGYTF.

The rearrangement joins TRBV5-1 to TRBJ2-2; 9 nucleotides match TRBD2. The V and J ends lost 7 bases and 2 bases, in that order; junction bases with no gene match: 15. This CDR3 is built from 18 residues. Germline V gives CDR1 SGHRS, CDR2 YFSETQ. This CDR3 reads CASYKTSGNTINTGELFF. The CDR3 nucleotides read TGCGCCAGCTACAAGACTAGCGGAAATACTATAAACACCGGGGAGCTGTTTTTT.

The chain links TRBV5-4 to TRBJ2-3; D remains unclear. This CDR3 spans 14 amino acids. Deletions cut 0 bases from V and 1 base from J, with 6 bases between. CDR1 is SGHNT and CDR2 is YYREEE in the germline V gene (reference sequence). CDR3 coding DNA: TGTGCCAGCAGCTTGGCCGCGGGCACAGATACGCAGTATTTT. Translated, it gives CASSLAAGTDTQYF. The variable domain in full, completed from reference TRBV5-4 and TRBJ2-3, reads ETGVTQSPTHLIKTRGQQVTLRCSSQSGHNTVSWYQQALGQGPQFIFQYYREEENGRGNFPPRFSGLQFPNYSSELNVNALELDDSALYLCASSLAAGTDTQYFGPGTRLTVL.

The genes are TRBV3-1 (or the pseudogene TRBV3-2) and TRBJ2-1; 8 bases agree with TRBD2. Germline CDR1 is LGHDT and CDR2 is YNNKEL (reference sequence). V lost 0 bases to trimming and J lost 3 bases; unmatched junction nucleotides: 13. The CDR3 length is 19 residues. The CDR3 nucleotides are TGTGCCAGCAGCCAAGATCAAGCGGGAGTGTGGCCGTACTACAATGAGCAGTTCTTC. Translated, it gives CASSQDQAGVWPYYNEQFF.

This chain uses TRBV28 with TRBJ1-2; perhaps TRBD1 as D (5 bases). CDR3 size: 15 residues. In germline, CDR1 is MDHEN, CDR2 SYDVKM. Trimming took 2 bases from V and 5 from J, leaving 15 bases between them. The CDR3 nucleotides read TGTGCCAGCAGTTTAATTCGGGGGAACTATTATGGCTACACCTTC. Translation gives CASSLIRGNYYGYTF.

The chain carries TRBV5-1 and TRBJ2-3; TRBD2 matches at 11 bases. V lost 4 bases and J lost 4; bases outside the gene matches: 8. The CDR3 runs to 16 residues. Germline V lookup: CDR1 SGHRS, CDR2 YFSETQ. The CDR3 bases are TGCGCCAGCAGCCCTAATAGCGGGGGGGCTTCAGATACGCAGTATTTT. The encoded protein is CASSPNSGGASDTQYF. Based on the CDR3 plus reference TRBV5-1 and TRBJ2-3, the full variable domain is KAGVTQTPRYLIKTRGQQVTLSCSPISGHRSVSWYQQTPGQGLQFLFEYFSETQRNKGNFPGRFSGRQFSNSRSEMNVSTLELGDSALYLCASSPNSGGASDTQYFGPGTRLTVL.

This clone showed up just once. The genes are TRBV9 and TRBJ2-1; D remains unclear. V lost 0 bases and J 5 bases, leaving 27 bases between the germline ends. The germline CDR1 and CDR2 sequences are SGDLS and YYNGEE. The CDR3 length is 20 residues. The CDR3 here is CASSVDMSGSFGNPDNEQFF. The CDR3 region has the DNA TGTGCCAGCAGCGTAGATATGTCGGGTAGCTTCGGTAACCCCGACAATGAGCAGTTCTTC.

The V gene is TRBV11-2, the J gene TRBJ2-6; D uncertain. In germline, CDR1 is SGHAT, CDR2 FQNNGV. The CDR3 runs to 18 residues. Trimming took 1 base from V and 0 from J, leaving 13 bases between them. The DNA of the CDR3 is TGTGCCAGCAGCTTAGGCCTTCGGGTGGGCTCTGGGGCCAACGTCCTGACTTTC. Translating gives CASSLGLRVGSGANVLTF. Using reference TRBV11-2 and TRBJ2-6 for the parts outside the CDR3, the full variable domain is EAGVAQSPRYKIIEKRQSVAFWCNPISGHATLYWYQQILGQGPKLLIQFQNNGVVDDSQLPKDRFSAERLKGVDSTLKIQPAKLEDSAVYLCASSLGLRVGSGANVLTFGAGSRLTVL.

The chain uses TRBV19 and TRBJ1-5; 11 bases agree with TRBD1. This CDR3 has 16 residues. In germline, CDR1 is LNHDA, CDR2 SQIVND (reference sequence). V was clipped by 5 bases and J by 3 bases; unmatched bases: 6. CDR3: CASSLRDRGNNQPQHF. In DNA, the CDR3 is TGTGCCAGTAGTCTCCGGGACAGGGGGAACAATCAGCCCCAGCATTTT.

The V call is TRBV11-3, the J call TRBJ2-7, with TRBD1 identical over 9 bases. Germline V gives CDR1 SGHNT, CDR2 YENEEA. This CDR3 is 20 amino acids long. Germline trimming cut 5 bases from V and 2 bases from J; bases unmatched to any gene: 22. The CDR3 DNA sequence: TGTGCCAGCAGCCTAAAGGGTCCCGGACAGGGGCGCCCAAACACCTACGAGCAGTACTTC. This encodes CASSLKGPGQGRPNTYEQYF.

The chain links TRBV7-6 to TRBJ1-5; 11 bases are a match to TRBD1. Germline V CDR1 and CDR2: SGHVS, FNYEAQ. The CDR3 spans 15 residues. The V gene end was trimmed by 4 bases and the J gene end by 8 bases; junction bases not matched to a gene: 7. Here the CDR3 reads CASSSGTGGNKPQHF. CDR3 coding DNA: TGTGCCAGCAGCTCCGGGACAGGGGGTAACAAGCCCCAGCATTTT.

The table lists this clone with a few counts. This chain connects TRBV18 to TRBJ1-2, with 8 bases aligning to TRBD1. J lost 8 bases, V lost 3 bases, and 11 bases had no gene match. There are 15 residues in the CDR3. Germline CDR1 and CDR2: KGHSH and LQKENI. The DNA for the CDR3 is TGTGCCAGCTCACCTCCGGACAGGGCAGGGGGAGGCTACACCTTC. Its translation is CASSPPDRAGGGYTF. Looking up the rest from reference TRBV18 and TRBJ1-2 gives the full variable domain: NAGVMQNPRHLVRRRGQEARLRCSPMKGHSHVYWYRQLPEEGLKFMVYLQKENIIDESGMPKERFSAEFPKEGPSILRIQQVVRGDSAAYFCASSPPDRAGGGYTFGSGTRLTVV.

This chain uses TRBV25-1 with TRBJ1-3; D not resolved. CDR3 length equals 14 residues. CDR1 is MGHDK, CDR2 SYGVNS, per germline. V was pared by 3 bases and J by 0 bases, with 6 bases between. CDR3 residues: CASSDRFSGNTIYF. In nucleotides, the CDR3 is TGTGCCAGCAGTGACAGGTTCTCTGGAAACACCATATATTTT.

V is TRBV28 and J is TRBJ2-7; D unresolved. This CDR3 has 12 amino acids. The germline gives CDR1 MDHEN, CDR2 SYDVKM. Trimming took off 6 bases at V and 4 bases at J, with 10 bases between the two ends. Here the CDR3 reads CASSRPSYEQYV. In DNA, the CDR3 is TGTGCCAGCAGCCGCCCGAGTTACGAGCAGTACGTC.

The chain has TRBV4-1 and TRBJ1-2; D uncertain. Per the germline V gene, CDR1 is MGHRA and CDR2 is YSYEKL. This CDR3 comprises 15 residues. V was cut by 7 bases and J by 1 base, with 16 bases left in between. The CDR3 DNA sequence: TGCGCCAGCAAAGAAGCGACGGAATTTAACTATGGCTACACCTTC. As protein: CASKEATEFNYGYTF.

This clone was seen just once. The chain links TRBV30 to TRBJ1-1, with TRBD1 matching 11 bases. The V and J ends lost 1 base and 6 bases, in that order; junction bases with no gene match: 10. CDR1 and CDR2 (germline): GTSNPN, SVGIG (reference sequence). The CDR3 runs to 16 residues. CDR3 DNA sequence: TGTGCCTGGAGTGCCATGTGGACAGGGGGCGCGCCTGAAGCTTTCTTT. Protein product: CAWSAMWTGGAPEAFF.

This clone was seen a handful of times. The chain recombines TRBV2 with TRBJ2-7; possible D gene TRBD1, 5 bases. V was trimmed by 8 bases and J by 9 bases, leaving 23 bases between them. Germline CDR1 reads SNHLY; CDR2 reads FYNNEI. The CDR3 contains 14 residues. Here the CDR3 DNA reads TGTGCCAGCCCCGAAGGGGTTGGCAGGAAGGGGCAGTACGTC. Protein sequence: CASPEGVGRKGQYV.

The V and J genes are TRBV27 and TRBJ2-7, with D perhaps matching TRBD2 (5 bases). The ends were cut back, 0 bases at V and 6 bases at J, with 12 bases in the middle. The CDR3 has 14 residues. Germline-derived CDR1 and CDR2 are MNHEY and SMNVEV (reference sequence). The CDR3 protein is CASSLSKSGSEQYV. The DNA of the CDR3 is TGTGCCAGCAGTTTATCGAAATCGGGATCCGAGCAGTACGTC.

DNA for the CDR3: TGCGCCACCAAGGGACTAGCGGGAGGCAATGAGCAGTTCTTC. Residues: CATKGLAGGNEQFF. The genes are TRBV10-2 and TRBJ2-1, with 15 bases lining up with TRBD2. After removal of 10 bases from V and 6 bases from J, the junction contained 4 bases not matched to a gene. The CDR3 covers 14 residues. Germline-derived CDR1 and CDR2 are WSHSY and SAAADI.

This chain joins TRBV7-2 and TRBJ2-1; 12 bases match TRBD2. V dropped 3 bases and J dropped 4; count of bases not matched to a gene: 4. The CDR3 is 16 amino acids. The germline gives CDR1 SGHTA, CDR2 FQGNSA. CDR3 bases: TGTGCCAGCAGCTTCGCGGGACTAGCGGGTTACAATGAGCAGTTCTTC. It encodes CASSFAGLAGYNEQFF. Based on the CDR3 plus reference TRBV7-2 and TRBJ2-1, the full variable domain is GAGVSQSPSNKVTEKGKDVELRCDPISGHTALYWYRQSLGQGLEFLIYFQGNSAPDKSGLPSDRFSAERTGGSVSTLTIQRTQQEDSAVYLCASSFAGLAGYNEQFFGPGTRLTVL.